This T cell receptor beta chain is from a study of blood T cell repertoires in COVID-19. How the authors handled the data: From reference gene primer amplification, estimates of nucleated cell counts were derived. Some clones are missing from TCRdb's copy, which holds only in-frame ones; the method was immunoSEQ multiplex PCR. From that table come the V and J calls and clone size; the DNA was used to work out D and trimming. The sample has 300,000 to 350,000 clones, approximately 83% seen once. J lost 6 bases, V lost 3 bases, and 9 bases had no gene match. Germline CDR1 MGHRA, CDR2 YSYEKL. This CDR3 is 16 amino acids long.

The chain is built from TRBV4-1 and TRBJ2-2; 8 positions match TRBD2. The receptor was isolated from a woman aged 40 to 55 with acute COVID-19. Sequencing was carried out using PBMCs or T cells enriched from blood (not recorded which). The CDR3 here is CASSHESGRGSGELFF. DNA for the CDR3: TGCGCCAGCAGCCATGAAAGCGGGAGAGGATCCGGGGAGCTGTTTTTT.